The 10 T cell receptor beta chains listed next were all sequenced from one sample in a study of blood T cell repertoires in COVID-19. TCRdb's copy holds only in-frame clones and misses some; the assay was immunoSEQ multiplex PCR. This repertoire shows roughly 100,000 clones, approximately 84% found once; its top ten account for approximately 23%. The sequenced sample was peripheral blood. These receptors were obtained from a man at least 80 years old with active or convalescent COVID-19.

The gene calls are TRBV10-3 and TRBJ1-2; D possibly corresponds to TRBD1 (5 bases). This CDR3 region has 16 residues. Germline CDR1 reads ENHRY; CDR2 reads SYGVKD. V was trimmed by 4 bases and J by 0 bases, leaving 15 bases between them. The CDR3 loop reads CAISGTAGNTNYGYTF. DNA of the CDR3: TGTGCCATCAGTGGAACAGCAGGGAATACTAACTATGGCTACACCTTC.

In this sample, this clone turned up a few times. V and J are TRBV6-5 and TRBJ2-5, with TRBD1 matching 7 bases. CDR3 length equals 13 residues. With 6 bases clipped from V and 5 bases from J, the junction kept 6 bases outside the gene matches. Germline loops: CDR1 MNHEY, CDR2 SVGAGI. CDR3 sequence reads: CASRRTGTETQYF. CDR3 DNA sequence: TGTGCCAGCAGGCGGACAGGTACTGAGACCCAGTACTTC.

The V and J genes are TRBV2 and TRBJ2-3, with 7 bases fitting TRBD2. CDR1 and CDR2 (germline): SNHLY, FYNNEI. The CDR3 loop spans 15 amino acids. J gave up 1 base and V 8 bases, and 9 bases lay outside the gene matches. The CDR3 sequence is CASGSLSGGTDTQYF. The CDR3 region has the DNA TGTGCCAGCGGATCTCTGAGCGGGGGCACAGATACGCAGTATTTT.

J is TRBJ2-3 and V is TRBV5-1; D is undetermined. V lost 0 bases and J 3 bases, leaving 5 bases between the germline ends. This CDR3 is 13 amino acids long. Germline V gene data show CDR1 as SGHRS and CDR2 as YFSETQ. CDR3 sequence: CASSLGGTDTQYF. The CDR3 nucleotides are TGCGCCAGCAGCTTGGGAGGTACAGATACGCAGTATTTT.

The chain links TRBV7-2 to TRBJ2-3; 9 bases match TRBD1. This CDR3 spans 15 amino acids. Germline CDR1 is SGHTA and CDR2 is FQGNSA. Unmatched junction bases numbered 6, after V lost 5 bases and J lost 3 bases. CDR3: CASSPDRGKTDTQYF. The CDR3 DNA is TGTGCCAGCAGCCCAGACAGGGGGAAGACAGATACGCAGTATTTT.

This clone was picked up one time. The chain combines TRBV6-5 with TRBJ1-2, with D possibly matching TRBD1 (6 bases). CDR1 is MNHEY, CDR2 SVGAGI, per germline. CDR3 length equals 16 residues. V was pared by 3 bases and J by 0 bases, with 14 bases between. DNA of the CDR3: TGTGCCAGCAGTTATACGAGGGGGGGGGCTAACTATGGCTACACCTTC. Its translation: CASSYTRGGANYGYTF.

This clone was detected only a few times. The chain couples TRBV27 to TRBJ1-4; D not certain. Trimming removed 0 bases at V and 5 bases at J, with 10 bases between. The CDR3 covers 15 residues. Germline CDR1 and CDR2: MNHEY and SMNVEV (reference sequence). The DNA of the CDR3 is TGTGCCAGCAGTTTATCAGCCGGGAACAATGAAAAACTGTTTTTT. Its translation is CASSLSAGNNEKLFF.

The V call is TRBV5-1, the J call TRBJ1-1; possible D gene TRBD1, 5 bases. Trimming removed 2 bases from V and 1 base from J, with 9 bases in between. This CDR3 has 14 residues. Germline assignment: CDR1 SGHRS and CDR2 YFSETQ. CDR3 residues: CASSLGVANTEAFF. The CDR3 DNA reads TGCGCCAGCAGCTTAGGGGTGGCGAACACTGAAGCTTTCTTT.

V usage is TRBV27 and J usage is TRBJ1-1, with D maybe TRBD1 (6 bases). The CDR3 loop spans 14 amino acids. The germline V gene has CDR1 MNHEY and CDR2 SMNVEV (reference sequence). Trimming shortened V by 2 bases and J by 11 bases, and 18 bases separated the two germline ends. The CDR3 here is CASSLATGFYPAFF. The CDR3 DNA reads as TGTGCCAGCAGTTTAGCCACAGGGTTTTATCCGGCTTTCTTT.

This rearrangement joins TRBV6-5 to TRBJ1-5, with 7 bases that match TRBD1. Germline CDR1 reads MNHEY; CDR2 reads SVGAGI. This CDR3 has 15 residues. V lost 0 bases, J lost 2 bases, and 1 base stayed unmatched. The CDR3 bases are TGTGCCAGCAGTTACTCCGGGACAGGCAATCAGCCCCAGCATTTT. It codes for CASSYSGTGNQPQHF.